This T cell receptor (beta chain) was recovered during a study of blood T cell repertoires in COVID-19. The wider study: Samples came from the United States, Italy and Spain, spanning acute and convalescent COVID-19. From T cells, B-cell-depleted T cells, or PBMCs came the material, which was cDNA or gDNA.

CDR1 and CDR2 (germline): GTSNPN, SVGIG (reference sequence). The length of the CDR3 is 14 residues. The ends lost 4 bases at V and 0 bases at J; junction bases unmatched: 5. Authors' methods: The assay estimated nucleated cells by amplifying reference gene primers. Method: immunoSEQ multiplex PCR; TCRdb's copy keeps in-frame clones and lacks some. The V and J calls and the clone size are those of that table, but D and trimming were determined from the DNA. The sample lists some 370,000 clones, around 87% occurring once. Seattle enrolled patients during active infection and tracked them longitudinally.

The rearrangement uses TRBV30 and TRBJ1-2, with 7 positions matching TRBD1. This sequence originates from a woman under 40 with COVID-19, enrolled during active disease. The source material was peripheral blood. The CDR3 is CAWIGQAANYGYTF. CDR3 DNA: TGTGCCTGGATTGGACAGGCAGCTAACTATGGCTACACCTTC.